Below are 3 T cell receptor beta chains sequenced from a single sample in a study of shared clonotypes between healthy human individuals. Sequenced by immunoSEQ multiplex PCR; TCRdb stores in-frame clones only, minus some. Here the sample spans about 1,500,000 clones, roughly 96% being singletons. Input material: naive CD4+ T cells sorted from blood. Subset of the sample: CD45RA+ positively selected. The receptors originated from a man aged 30 to 45 in good health.

The chain recombines TRBV10-1 with TRBJ2-3; 8 bases match TRBD2. The trim removed 6 bases at V and 4 bases at J, leaving 6 bases unmatched. This CDR3 is built from 14 residues. Germline V gene lookup returns CDR1 WNHNN and CDR2 SYGVQD (reference sequence). This chain's CDR3 is CASRGAGDADTQYF. CDR3 nucleotide sequence: TGCGCCAGCAGGGGAGCGGGAGATGCAGATACGCAGTATTTT.

V and J are TRBV5-1 and TRBJ1-1; possible D gene TRBD1, 5 bases. The germline V and J ends were trimmed by 4 bases and 2 bases, with 9 bases remaining between them. This CDR3 spans 13 amino acids. The germline CDR1 and CDR2 sequences are SGHRS and YFSETQ. Written as DNA, the CDR3 is TGCGCCAGCAGCGTGACAGTCAACACTGAAGCTTTCTTT. Amino acids: CASSVTVNTEAFF.

This chain uses TRBV7-9 with TRBJ2-7; D may be TRBD2 (6 bases). The V end lost 4 bases, the J end lost 2 bases, and 12 bases lay between the germline ends. Germline values: CDR1 SEHNR, CDR2 FQNEAQ (reference sequence). The CDR3 contains 14 residues. CDR3 region: CASSYTSKPYEQYF. For the CDR3, the DNA is TGTGCCAGCAGCTATACTAGCAAACCCTACGAGCAGTACTTC. The entire variable domain, with the rest obtained from reference TRBV7-9 and TRBJ2-7, is as follows: DTGVSQNPRHKITKRGQNVTFRCDPISEHNRLYWYRQTLGQGPEFLTYFQNEAQLEKSRLLSDRFSAERPKGSFSTLEIQRTEQGDSAMYLCASSYTSKPYEQYFGPGTRLTVT.